A selection of T cell receptor beta chains follows, all from one sample in a study of OX40 agonist ivuxolimab in advanced cancers. Profiled with immunoSEQ multiplex PCR; TCRdb holds only in-frame clones, not every one. In the table there are about 50,000 clones, 84% of which are singletons. The starting material was CD4+ or CD8+ T cells sorted from blood, obtained in a trial of the OX40 agonist ivuxolimab. Receptors were obtained from an adult with an advanced solid tumor such as melanoma, head and neck, liver or kidney cancer. Both conserved end residues are part of each CDR3. D genes are given only for firm matches. Rows may omit the clone size; those that give it use once, few, many or a size class.

clone_size j_call d_call v_call cdr3_nt cdr3_aa
few TRBJ1-1 - TRBV6-5 TGTGCCAGCAGTTACTGGGGCACTGAAGCTTTCTTT CASSYWGTEAFF
- TRBJ2-2 - TRBV25-1 TGTGCCAGCAGTCCGACCGTGGGGGCCGGGGAGCTGTTTTTT CASSPTVGAGELFF
once TRBJ1-5 - TRBV9 TGTGCCAGCAGCGTAGGAGAGGGGCGGCAGCCCCAGCATTTT CASSVGEGRQPQHF
once TRBJ1-1 - TRBV18 TGTGCCAGCTCAAGGACTCTGGGGGACACTGAAGCTTTCTTT CASSRTLGDTEAFF
- TRBJ1-4 - TRBV6-6 TGTGCCAGCAGGGAGGACCCGGATGAAAAACTGTTTTTT CASREDPDEKLFF
- TRBJ1-4 - TRBV4-2 TGTGCCAGCAGCCGGACGATTGGGCGAGAAGGGGAAAAACTGTTTTTT CASSRTIGREGEKLFF
- TRBJ2-1 - TRBV5-4 TGTGCCAGCAGCTCGTTCTGGGGGCAGAATGAGCAGTTCTTC CASSSFWGQNEQFF
- TRBJ2-2 - TRBV28 TGTGCCAGCAGCACCCCCGGGGCATACACCGGGGAGCTGTTTTTT CASSTPGAYTGELFF
- TRBJ2-1 - TRBV6-5 TGTGCCAGCAGCCCCCGAAGGAATGAGCAGTTCTTC CASSPRRNEQFF
- TRBJ1-5 - TRBV15 TGTGCCACCAGCAGAGATCTCTCAGCTCTAGCAAATCAGCCCCAGCATTTT CATSRDLSALANQPQHF
- TRBJ1-4 - TRBV2 TGTGCCAGCATGACGGACAAGGAGGTTTTGGAAAAACTGTTTTTT CASMTDKEVLEKLFF
- TRBJ1-6 TRBD1 TRBV18 TGTGCCAGCTCAGCACAGGGGGGATACTCACCCCTCCACTTT CASSAQGGYSPLHF
- TRBJ2-2 - TRBV11-3 TGTGCCAGCAGCGGGGCCAGGGGTAACACCGGGGAGCTGTTTTTT CASSGARGNTGELFF
- TRBJ2-1 TRBD2 TRBV5-1 TGCGCCAGCAGCCATCGGACTAGCGGGGAGAGGGGTGAGCAGTTCTTC CASSHRTSGERGEQFF
- TRBJ1-2 - TRBV6-5 TGTGCCAGCAGTTACGGGGGAGGGGTAAACTATGGCTACACCTTC CASSYGGGVNYGYTF
- TRBJ1-4 - TRBV5-1 TGCGCCAGCAGCTCATCATCGTTGGGGCGGGGGGCGAAAGAAAAACTGTTTTTT CASSSSSLGRGAKEKLFF